Following are 12 T cell receptor beta chains from one sample sequenced in a study of blood T cells in healthy people across ages. The use of a sample-barcoded 5' primer and a J-beta primer mix characterized a second PCR of 7 to 11 cycles. TCRdb used MiXCR to reprocess the 5' RACE reads, holding one entry per CDR3 protein. The sample shows hundreds of thousands of distinct CDR3 sequences, 25% of them seen only once. The same sample was also used in a study of T cells of mothers and their children.

Sequences were obtained from blood. The receptors come from a boy younger than 18 in good health.

On this clonotype itself: This may be a read error, as it is one base from a much larger clone. V usage is TRBV3-1 and J usage is TRBJ2-6; 7 bases agree with TRBD1. CDR1 and CDR2 (germline): LGHDT, YNNKEL (reference sequence). CDR3 length: 17 amino acids. CDR3 sequence (DNA): TGTGCCAGCGGCCAACTCCAGACAGGGTCTGGGGCCAACGTCCTGACTTTC. It yields the protein CASGQLQTGSGANVLTF.

This clonotype was counted a few times. The gene calls are TRBV5-1 and TRBJ2-5; D remains ambiguous. Near its end, the DNA agrees better with TRBJ2-1, so the J call may be wrong. Germline lookup yields CDR1 SGHRS and CDR2 YFSETQ. This CDR3 contains 13 residues. The DNA for the CDR3 is TGCGCCAGCAGCTTGTCCTTAGTTACTGAGCAGTTCTTC. It is translated as CASSLSLVTEQFF.

The chain joins TRBV28 to TRBJ1-1, with a tentative D call TRBD1 (5 bases). V was pared by 3 bases and J by 1 base, with 15 bases between. The CDR3 extends over 16 amino acids. Germline V gene sequence: CDR1 MDHEN, CDR2 SYDVKM. Here the CDR3 DNA reads TGTGCCAGCAGTTTGTGGGGGGAGTCGAGGAACACTGAAGCTTTCTTT. Translation: CASSLWGESRNTEAFF.

This chain links TRBV7-9 with TRBJ2-1; 8 bases line up with TRBD2. V shed 5 bases and J 7 bases; nucleotides not matched to a gene: 10. CDR1 is SEHNR and CDR2 is FQNEAQ in the germline V gene (reference sequence). This CDR3 region has 15 residues. CDR3 nucleotides: TGTGCCAGCAGCCTGGAATTACAGCGGGAGAATGAGCAGTTCTTC. Protein sequence: CASSLELQRENEQFF.

This clonotype was observed once. The conserved phenylalanine or tryptophan is not found at the CDR3 terminus, so this likely reflects a read error. This sequence joins TRBV28 and TRBJ2-7, with 7 positions matching TRBD2. The ends lost 4 bases at V and 0 bases at J; junction bases unmatched: 12. This CDR3 contains 17 residues. Germline CDR1 and CDR2: MDHEN and SYDVKM. The CDR3 DNA reads as TGTGCCAGCAGTTCAGTCTCGGACTGGACTAGCTCCTACGAGCAGTACCTC. Translated, it gives CASSSVSDWTSSYEQYL.

The V gene is TRBV18, the J gene TRBJ2-4, with 13 bases that match TRBD2. CDR3 length equals 18 residues. The germline V gene encodes CDR1 KGHSH and CDR2 LQKENI. V shed 1 base, J shed 8 bases, and the junction held 11 bases outside the gene matches. CDR3 nucleotides: TGTGCCAGCTCACCACGACTAGCGGGAGGACCTCCCCAAGACATTCAGTACTTC. This gives the protein CASSPRLAGGPPQDIQYF.

This clonotype was counted a few times. This sequence joins TRBV29-1 and TRBJ2-6; 8 nucleotides line up with TRBD1. The CDR3 is 17 amino acids. CDR1 and CDR2 from the germline V gene are SQVTM and ANQGSEA. V shed 4 bases and J 1 base; nucleotides not matched to a gene: 9. The CDR3, as DNA: TGCAGCGTTGGACCCGGACAGGGTAGGTCTGGGGCCAACGTCCTGACTTTC. It codes for CSVGPGQGRSGANVLTF.

The rearrangement uses TRBV3-1 and TRBJ2-3; tentatively, D is TRBD1 or TRBD2 (5 bases each). The CDR3 consists of 14 residues. CDR1 and CDR2 (germline): LGHDT, YNNKEL (reference sequence). Trimming removed 5 bases at V and 2 bases at J, with 11 bases between. The CDR3 spells CASSSRDPTDTQYF. CDR3 bases: TGTGCCAGCAGCAGCCGGGACCCCACAGATACGCAGTATTTT.

The genes are TRBV5-5 and TRBJ2-7; TRBD2 aligns across 7 bases. The V segment lost 3 bases and the J segment 3 bases; nucleotides outside the gene matches: 9. The CDR3 is 15 amino acids. CDR1 SGHKS and CDR2 YYEKEE come from the germline V gene (reference sequence). For the CDR3, the DNA is TGTGCCAGCAGCTCCGCCGCTAGCGGAGTCTACGAGCAGTACTTC. Translation gives CASSSAASGVYEQYF.

CDR3: CASSLAGGIDTQYF. CDR3 bases: TGTGCCAGCAGCCTCGCGGGAGGGATAGATACGCAGTATTTT. The genes are TRBV11-2 and TRBJ2-3; 9 bases fit TRBD2. The CDR3 runs 14 residues. The J segment lost 5 bases and the V segment lost 5 bases, leaving 5 bases of the junction unmatched. Germline V gives CDR1 SGHAT, CDR2 FQNNGV.

This clonotype was counted only a few times. V gene TRBV29-1 combines with J gene TRBJ2-5, with TRBD2 identical over 8 bases. Matching the DNA end better, TRBJ2-1 makes the J call doubtful. CDR1 is SQVTM, CDR2 ANQGSEA, per germline. The length of the CDR3 is 13 residues. For the CDR3, the DNA is TGCAGCGTGGATACTAGCGGAGACAATGAGCAGTTCTTC. It specifies CSVDTSGDNEQFF.

The chain carries TRBV12-3 or TRBV12-4 and TRBJ1-1, with no clear D. The germline V and J ends were trimmed by 5 bases and 2 bases, with 12 bases remaining between them. This CDR3 has 14 residues. As DNA, the CDR3 is TGTGCCAGCAGTCCGCCACCATATAACACTGAAGCTTTCTTT. Translation gives CASSPPPYNTEAFF.